The 22 T cell receptor beta chains given below trace back to one sample, sequenced in a study of Graves' ophthalmopathy and Graves' hyperthyroidism. For repertoire sequencing, the TCR beta CDR3 regions were amplified from RNA transcripts. The authors performed first-round RT-PCR with HTBI primers and then a second-round multiplex PCR. TCRdb called the multiplex PCR reads again in MiXCR, with one record for every CDR3 protein. Among roughly 160,000 distinct CDR3 sequences listed, about 40% were seen once. Specimen: peripheral blood. The origin of the receptors is a middle-aged woman with Graves' ophthalmopathy.

The V call is TRBV11-2, the J call TRBJ2-7, with 8 bases fitting TRBD1. J was trimmed by 5 bases and V by 7 bases; bases with no gene match: 13. This CDR3 region has 15 residues. Per the germline V gene, CDR1 is SGHAT and CDR2 is FQNNGV. As DNA, the CDR3 is TGTGCCAGCACCAGATCCGGGACAGGACGTCACGAGCAGTACTTC. This encodes CASTRSGTGRHEQYF.

This clonotype has at least ten counts. The chain links TRBV20-1 to TRBJ1-1; unclear D gene. CDR1 and CDR2 (germline): DFQATT, SNEGSKA (reference sequence). CDR3 length: 14 residues. V was trimmed by 6 bases and J by 1 base, leaving 15 bases between them. The CDR3 nucleotides read TGCAGTGCAACAGATTGGGCAGCGAACACTGAAGCTTTCTTT. Translating it yields CSATDWAANTEAFF.

V gene TRBV28 combines with J gene TRBJ1-1; maybe TRBD1 (5 bases). V lost 2 bases and J lost 7, with 8 bases in between. Germline values: CDR1 MDHEN, CDR2 SYDVKM. This CDR3 region has 12 residues. In nucleotides, the CDR3 is TGTGCCAGCAGTTTACTCGACAGTGAAGCTTTCTTT. The encoded protein is CASSLLDSEAFF. Filled out from reference TRBV28 and TRBJ1-1, the complete variable domain reads DVKVTQSSRYLVKRTGEKVFLECVQDMDHENMFWYRQDPGLGLRLIYFSYDVKMKEKGDIPEGYSVSREKKERFSLILESASTNQTSMYLCASSLLDSEAFFGQGTRLTVV.

This clonotype was detected ten times or more. J is TRBJ1-5 and V is TRBV12-3 or TRBV12-4; perhaps TRBD1 as D (6 bases). This CDR3 spans 15 amino acids. Trimming stripped 5 bases from V and 6 bases from J, with 17 bases between. The DNA of the CDR3 is TGTGCCAGCAGTGAAACAGGGAGGGGTTCTCAGCCCCAGCATTTT. It translates to CASSETGRGSQPQHF.

This clonotype was detected many times. This chain connects TRBV27 to TRBJ2-7; TRBD1 or TRBD2 may be the D gene (5 bases each). The CDR3 consists of 14 residues. From germline, CDR1 is MNHEY and CDR2 SMNVEV (reference sequence). Trimming left V 6 bases short and J 4 bases short, with 16 bases between. The CDR3 reads CASSRGMRGYEQYF. The CDR3 region has the DNA TGTGCCAGCAGCCGAGGTATGAGGGGATACGAGCAGTACTTC.

At least ten counts were recorded for this clonotype. The V gene is TRBV6-1, the J gene TRBJ1-5; maybe TRBD1 (6 bases). CDR3 length: 14 amino acids. V was cut by 8 bases and J by 5 bases, with 16 bases left in between. Germline V lookup: CDR1 MNHNS, CDR2 SASEGT. CDR3 region: CASDARGRDQPQHF. In DNA form, the CDR3 reads TGTGCCAGCGACGCCCGGGGGCGGGATCAGCCCCAGCATTTT.

The chain recombines TRBV6-1 with TRBJ2-5; D not certain. Germline CDR1 reads MNHNS; CDR2 reads SASEGT. This CDR3 spans 11 amino acids. Trimming removed 7 bases from V and 3 bases from J, with 6 bases in between. This CDR3 reads CASTLKETQYF. The CDR3 region has the DNA TGTGCCAGCACCCTAAAAGAGACCCAGTACTTC.

This clonotype was counted at least ten times. CDR3 residues: CASSDQGTVNQPQHF. CDR3 nucleotide sequence: TGTGCCAGCAGTGACCAAGGGACAGTGAATCAGCCCCAGCATTTT. This sequence joins TRBV2 and TRBJ1-5; TRBD1 agrees at 7 bases. The trim removed 3 bases at V and 4 bases at J, leaving 6 bases unmatched. The germline V gene has CDR1 SNHLY and CDR2 FYNNEI. The CDR3 sequence is 15 residues long.

The chain joins TRBV6-5 to TRBJ2-7, with 8 bases that match TRBD1. This CDR3 region has 13 residues. In germline, CDR1 is MNHEY, CDR2 SVGAGI. Unmatched junction bases numbered 6, after V lost 5 bases and J lost 6 bases. CDR3 DNA sequence: TGTGCCAGCAGTACCTGGACAGGGACCGAGCAGTACTTC. Protein product: CASSTWTGTEQYF.

The rearrangement links TRBV12-3 or TRBV12-4 to TRBJ2-7, with a tentative D call TRBD2 (5 bases). The CDR3 is made up of 16 amino acids. Trimming stripped 7 bases from V and 6 bases from J, with 25 bases between. Here the CDR3 reads CASTVVVRVGPGEQYF. In DNA, the CDR3 is TGTGCCAGCACCGTCGTGGTGAGGGTGGGTCCTGGCGAGCAGTACTTC.

This clonotype was counted ten times or more. This sequence joins TRBV7-9 and TRBJ1-1; D is undetermined. This CDR3 has 16 amino acids. V shed 1 base and J shed 1 base, with 13 bases lying between them. Looked up from germline, CDR1 is SEHNR and CDR2 is FQNEAQ (reference sequence). DNA for the CDR3: TGTGCCAGCAGCTTAGGCGGCAGCGACACGAACACTGAAGCTTTCTTT. Protein sequence: CASSLGGSDTNTEAFF.

This chain connects TRBV20-1 to TRBJ1-6; D perhaps matches TRBD1 (5 bases). The germline V gene encodes CDR1 DFQATT and CDR2 SNEGSKA (reference sequence). Trimming stripped 6 bases from V and 7 bases from J, with 19 bases between. This CDR3 is 15 amino acids long. CDR3: CSALGQSLGNSPLHF. CDR3 sequence (DNA): TGCAGTGCCCTAGGACAAAGTCTCGGGAATTCACCCCTCCACTTT.

This clonotype is a singleton in its sample. The J gene is TRBJ2-5, the V gene TRBV9; 8 bases map to TRBD2. This CDR3 contains 15 residues. Trimming at V came to 7 bases and at J to 1 base, leaving 9 bases not matched to a gene. Germline values: CDR1 SGDLS, CDR2 YYNGEE. The CDR3 region is CASGREGIVQETQYF. The CDR3 DNA reads TGTGCCAGCGGCCGGGAGGGTATAGTCCAAGAGACCCAGTACTTC.

This clonotype appeared many times. The V gene is TRBV3-1, the J gene TRBJ1-2, with 7 bases fitting TRBD1. V lost 3 bases to trimming and J lost 6 bases; unmatched junction nucleotides: 7. The CDR3 is 14 amino acids. CDR1 LGHDT and CDR2 YNNKEL come from the germline V gene (reference sequence). The CDR3 region has the DNA TGTGCCAGCAGCCACCAGACAGGGCGGGATGGCTACACCTTC. Translation: CASSHQTGRDGYTF. The full variable domain, completed using reference TRBV3-1 and TRBJ1-2, is DTAVSQTPKYLVTQMGNDKSIKCEQNLGHDTMYWYKQDSKKFLKIMFSYNNKELIINETVPNRFSPKSPDKAHLNLHINSLELGDSAVYFCASSHQTGRDGYTFGSGTRLTVV.

The chain has TRBV7-3 and TRBJ2-7; D assignment may be TRBD1 or TRBD2 (5 bases each). CDR1 is SGHTA and CDR2 is FQGTGA in the germline V gene. The CDR3 covers 15 residues. Deletions cut 5 bases from V and 1 base from J, with 15 bases between. The CDR3 nucleotides are TGTGCCAGCAGCCTCGGGGCAGCCCCATCCTACGAGCAGTACTTC. The encoded protein is CASSLGAAPSYEQYF.

This clonotype was observed many times. This chain uses TRBV27 with TRBJ2-7; tentative D call: TRBD2 (6 bases). This CDR3 is 13 amino acids long. CDR1 and CDR2 (germline): MNHEY, SMNVEV (reference sequence). Trimming took off 7 bases at V and 2 bases at J, with 12 bases between the two ends. CDR3 in amino acids: CASTGLAPYEQYF. CDR3 sequence (DNA): TGTGCCAGCACCGGGCTAGCGCCCTACGAGCAGTACTTC.

The chain links TRBV11-3 to TRBJ2-7, with D possibly being TRBD1 (5 bases). Deletions cut 6 bases from V and 0 bases from J, with 12 bases between. This CDR3 comprises 14 residues. CDR1 SGHNT and CDR2 YENEEA come from the germline V gene. The CDR3: CASSTDSFSYEQYF. The CDR3 nucleotides read TGTGCCAGCAGTACCGACAGCTTCTCCTACGAGCAGTACTTC.

This chain links TRBV11-1 with TRBJ2-2; 7 bases line up with TRBD2. The CDR3 extends over 15 amino acids. Germline V CDR1 and CDR2: SGHAT, FQDESV (reference sequence). J was trimmed by 4 bases and V by 1 base; bases with no gene match: 3. The CDR3 loop reads CASSLGLAVTGELFF. The CDR3 region has the DNA TGTGCCAGCAGCTTAGGTCTAGCGGTCACCGGGGAGCTGTTTTTT.

This clonotype was picked up many times. This chain connects TRBV7-2 to TRBJ2-5; D gene uncertain. Per the germline V gene, CDR1 is SGHTA and CDR2 is FQGNSA. This CDR3 spans 15 amino acids. V lost 3 bases and J 5 bases, leaving 16 bases between the germline ends. The CDR3 reads CASSFTPGGSETQYF. The CDR3 DNA reads as TGTGCCAGCAGCTTCACCCCCGGTGGCAGCGAGACCCAGTACTTC.

The V gene is TRBV7-8, the J gene TRBJ1-2; D unresolved. The germline V and J ends were trimmed by 2 bases and 1 base, with 14 bases remaining between them. CDR1 SGHVS and CDR2 FQNEAQ come from the germline V gene. The CDR3 consists of 16 residues. The CDR3 coding sequence is TGTGCCAGCAGCTTATCTCCCCCAGGCCTTAACTATGGCTACACCTTC. Its protein product is CASSLSPPGLNYGYTF.

This clonotype has only a few counts. The chain uses TRBV28 and TRBJ2-5; unclear D gene. The CDR3 has 14 residues. The V and J ends lost 4 bases and 5 bases respectively, with 14 bases between them. Germline loops: CDR1 MDHEN, CDR2 SYDVKM. The CDR3 sequence: CASSYQSTLETQYF. The CDR3 DNA follows: TGTGCCAGCAGTTATCAAAGCACGTTGGAGACCCAGTACTTC.

This chain uses TRBV25-1 with TRBJ1-1; TRBD1 matches at 10 bases. Germline lookup yields CDR1 MGHDK and CDR2 SYGVNS. This CDR3 contains 18 residues. The V gene end was trimmed by 4 bases and the J gene end by 5 bases; junction bases not matched to a gene: 16. CDR3 in amino acids: CASSGRGGTGVVWTEAFF. Written as DNA, the CDR3 is TGTGCCAGCAGTGGAAGGGGTGGGACAGGGGTTGTATGGACTGAAGCTTTCTTT. The complete variable domain, with remaining parts taken from reference TRBV25-1 and TRBJ1-1, reads EADIYQTPRYLVIGTGKKITLECSQTMGHDKMYWYQQDPGMELHLIHYSYGVNSTEKGDLSSESTVSRIRTEHFPLTLESARPSHTSQYLCASSGRGGTGVVWTEAFFGQGTRLTVV.